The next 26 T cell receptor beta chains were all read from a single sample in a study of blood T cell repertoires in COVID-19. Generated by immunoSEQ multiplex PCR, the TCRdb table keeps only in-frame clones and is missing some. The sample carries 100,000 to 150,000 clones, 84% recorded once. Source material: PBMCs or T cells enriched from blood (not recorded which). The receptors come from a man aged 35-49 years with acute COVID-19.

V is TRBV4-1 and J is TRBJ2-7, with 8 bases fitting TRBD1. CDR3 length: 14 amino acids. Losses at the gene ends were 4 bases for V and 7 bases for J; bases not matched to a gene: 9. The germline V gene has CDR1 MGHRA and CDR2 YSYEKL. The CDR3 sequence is CASSRGRGQEEQYF. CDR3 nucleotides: TGCGCCAGCAGCCGGGGCAGGGGGCAGGAGGAGCAGTACTTC.

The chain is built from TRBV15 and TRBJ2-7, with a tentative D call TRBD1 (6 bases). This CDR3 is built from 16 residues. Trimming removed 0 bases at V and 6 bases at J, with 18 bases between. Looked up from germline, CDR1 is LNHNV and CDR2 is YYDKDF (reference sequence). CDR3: CATSRDGGTGKGEQYF. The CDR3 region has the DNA TGTGCCACCAGCAGAGATGGGGGAACAGGGAAGGGCGAGCAGTACTTC.

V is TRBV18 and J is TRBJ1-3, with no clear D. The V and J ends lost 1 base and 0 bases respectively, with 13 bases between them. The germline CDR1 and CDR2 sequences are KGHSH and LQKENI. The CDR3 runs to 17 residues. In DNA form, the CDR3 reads TGTGCCAGCTCACCACTTCCGACTGCGAGCTCTGGAAACACCATATATTTT. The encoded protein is CASSPLPTASSGNTIYF.

The CDR3 loop is CASSGSQGAADTQYF. The CDR3 nucleotides read TGTGCCAGCAGCGGATCACAGGGCGCGGCAGATACGCAGTATTTT. The chain uses TRBV6-2 or TRBV6-3 and TRBJ2-3, with D tentatively TRBD1 (6 bases). CDR1 is MNHEY and CDR2 is SVGEGT in the germline V gene. Trimming removed 6 bases from V and 4 bases from J, with 17 bases in between. This CDR3 has 15 amino acids.

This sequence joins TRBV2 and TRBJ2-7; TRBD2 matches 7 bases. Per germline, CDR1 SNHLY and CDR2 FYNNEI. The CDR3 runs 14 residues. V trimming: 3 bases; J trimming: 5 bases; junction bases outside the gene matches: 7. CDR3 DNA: TGTGCCAGCAGTGATGGCGGGAGTACAGACGAGCAGTACTTC. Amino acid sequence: CASSDGGSTDEQYF.

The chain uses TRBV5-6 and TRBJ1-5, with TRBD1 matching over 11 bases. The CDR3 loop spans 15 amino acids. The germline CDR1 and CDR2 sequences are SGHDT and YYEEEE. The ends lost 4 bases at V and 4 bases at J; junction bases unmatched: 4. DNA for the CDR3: TGTGCCAGCAGCCGGACAGGGGGCGGGAATCAGCCCCAGCATTTT. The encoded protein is CASSRTGGGNQPQHF. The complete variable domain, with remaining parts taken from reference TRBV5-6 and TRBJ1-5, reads DAGVTQSPTHLIKTRGQQVTLRCSPKSGHDTVSWYQQALGQGPQFIFQYYEEEERQRGNFPDRFSGHQFPNYSSELNVNALLLGDSALYLCASSRTGGGNQPQHFGDGTRLSIL.

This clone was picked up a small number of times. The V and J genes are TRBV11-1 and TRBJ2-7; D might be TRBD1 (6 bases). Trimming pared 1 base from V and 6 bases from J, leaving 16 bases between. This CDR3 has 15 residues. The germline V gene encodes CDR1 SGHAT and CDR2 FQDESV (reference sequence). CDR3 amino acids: CASSLEQGVAVEQYF. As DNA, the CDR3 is TGTGCCAGCAGCTTAGAACAGGGAGTAGCTGTCGAGCAGTACTTC.

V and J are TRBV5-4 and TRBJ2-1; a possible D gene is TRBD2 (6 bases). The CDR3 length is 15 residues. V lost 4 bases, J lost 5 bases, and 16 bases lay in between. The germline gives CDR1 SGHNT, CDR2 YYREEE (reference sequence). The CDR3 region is CASSLGGSVNNEQFF. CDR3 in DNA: TGTGCCAGCAGCCTGGGGGGTAGCGTGAACAATGAGCAGTTCTTC.

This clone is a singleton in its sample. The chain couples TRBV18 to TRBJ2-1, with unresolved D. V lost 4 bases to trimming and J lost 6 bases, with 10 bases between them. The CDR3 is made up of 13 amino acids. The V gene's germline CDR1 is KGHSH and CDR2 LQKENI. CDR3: CASSLKASNEQFF. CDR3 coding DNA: TGTGCCAGCTCACTGAAAGCGTCCAATGAGCAGTTCTTC.

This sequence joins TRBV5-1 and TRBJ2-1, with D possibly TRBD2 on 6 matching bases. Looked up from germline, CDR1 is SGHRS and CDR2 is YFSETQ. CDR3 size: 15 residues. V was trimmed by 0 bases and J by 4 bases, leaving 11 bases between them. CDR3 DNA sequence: TGCGCCAGCAGCTTGGAAGGGACTGGGTACAATGAGCAGTTCTTC. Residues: CASSLEGTGYNEQFF.

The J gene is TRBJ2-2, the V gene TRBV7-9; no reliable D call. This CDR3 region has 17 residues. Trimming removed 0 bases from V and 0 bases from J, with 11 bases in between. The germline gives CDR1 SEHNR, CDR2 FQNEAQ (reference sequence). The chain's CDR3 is CASSLAAGSTNTGELFF. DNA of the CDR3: TGTGCCAGCAGCTTAGCAGCCGGGTCAACGAACACCGGGGAGCTGTTTTTT.

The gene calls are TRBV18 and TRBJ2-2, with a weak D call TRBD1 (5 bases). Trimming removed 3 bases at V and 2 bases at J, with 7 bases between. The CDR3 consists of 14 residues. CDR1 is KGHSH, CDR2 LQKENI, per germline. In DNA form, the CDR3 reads TGTGCCAGCTCACCGGGGCTAAACACCGGGGAGCTGTTTTTT. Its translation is CASSPGLNTGELFF.

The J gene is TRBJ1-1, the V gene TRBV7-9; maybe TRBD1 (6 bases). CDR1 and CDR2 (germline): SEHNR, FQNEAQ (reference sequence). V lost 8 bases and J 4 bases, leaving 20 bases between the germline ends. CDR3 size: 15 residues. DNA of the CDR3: TGTGCCAGCTCCCGGAATGGGGGCAGCGGCACTGAAGCTTTCTTT. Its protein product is CASSRNGGSGTEAFF.

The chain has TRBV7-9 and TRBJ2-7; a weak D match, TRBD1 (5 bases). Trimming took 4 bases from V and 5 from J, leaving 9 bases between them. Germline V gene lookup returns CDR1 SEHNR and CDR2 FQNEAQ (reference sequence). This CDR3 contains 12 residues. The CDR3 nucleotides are TGTGCCAGCAGCTCTATGGGGCACGAGCAGTACTTC. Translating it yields CASSSMGHEQYF. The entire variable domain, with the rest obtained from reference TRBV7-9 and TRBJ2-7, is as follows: DTGVSQNPRHKITKRGQNVTFRCDPISEHNRLYWYRQTLGQGPEFLTYFQNEAQLEKSRLLSDRFSAERPKGSFSTLEIQRTEQGDSAMYLCASSSMGHEQYFGPGTRLTVT.

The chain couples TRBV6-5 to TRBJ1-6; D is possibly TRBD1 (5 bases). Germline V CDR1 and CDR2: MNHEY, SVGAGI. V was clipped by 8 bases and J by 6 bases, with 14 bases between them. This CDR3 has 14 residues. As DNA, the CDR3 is TGTGCCAGCCCTTATCTAACAGGTAATTCACCCCTCCACTTT. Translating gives CASPYLTGNSPLHF.

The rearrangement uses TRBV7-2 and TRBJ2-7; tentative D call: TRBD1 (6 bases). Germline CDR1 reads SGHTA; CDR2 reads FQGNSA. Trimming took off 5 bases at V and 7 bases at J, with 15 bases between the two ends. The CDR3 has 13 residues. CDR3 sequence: CASSIGQLREQYF. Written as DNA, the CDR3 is TGTGCCAGCAGCATAGGACAGTTACGGGAGCAGTACTTC.

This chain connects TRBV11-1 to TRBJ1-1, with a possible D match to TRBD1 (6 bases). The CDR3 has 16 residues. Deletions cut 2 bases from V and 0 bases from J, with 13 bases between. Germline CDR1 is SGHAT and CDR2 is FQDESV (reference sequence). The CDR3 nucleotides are TGTGCCAGCAGCTTACAGGGGTTACCTATGAACACTGAAGCTTTCTTT. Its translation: CASSLQGLPMNTEAFF.

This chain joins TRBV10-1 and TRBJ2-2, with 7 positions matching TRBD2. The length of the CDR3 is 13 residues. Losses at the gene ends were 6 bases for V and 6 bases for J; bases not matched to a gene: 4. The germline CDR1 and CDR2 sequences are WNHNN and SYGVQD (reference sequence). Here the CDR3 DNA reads TGCGCCAGCAGCCCTCTAGCGGCCGGGGAGCTGTTTTTT. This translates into CASSPLAAGELFF.

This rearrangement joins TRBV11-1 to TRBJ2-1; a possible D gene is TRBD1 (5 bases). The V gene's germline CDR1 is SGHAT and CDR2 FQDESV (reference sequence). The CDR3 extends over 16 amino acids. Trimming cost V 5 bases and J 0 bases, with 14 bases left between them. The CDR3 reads CASSPRTDSSYNEQFF. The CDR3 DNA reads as TGTGCCAGCAGCCCTAGGACCGACAGCTCCTACAATGAGCAGTTCTTC.

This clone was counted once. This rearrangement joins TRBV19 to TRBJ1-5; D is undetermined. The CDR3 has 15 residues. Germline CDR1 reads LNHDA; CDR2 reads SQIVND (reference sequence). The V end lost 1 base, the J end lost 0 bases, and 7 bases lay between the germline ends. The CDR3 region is CASSIVQNSNQPQHF. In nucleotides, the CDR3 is TGTGCCAGTAGTATAGTCCAAAATAGCAATCAGCCCCAGCATTTT.

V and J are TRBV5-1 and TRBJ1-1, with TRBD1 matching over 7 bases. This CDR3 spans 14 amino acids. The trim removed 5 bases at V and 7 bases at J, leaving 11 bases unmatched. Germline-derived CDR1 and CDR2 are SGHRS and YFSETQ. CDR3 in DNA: TGCGCCAGCAGGACCTCGGGACAGACCGATGAAGCTTTCTTT. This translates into CASRTSGQTDEAFF.

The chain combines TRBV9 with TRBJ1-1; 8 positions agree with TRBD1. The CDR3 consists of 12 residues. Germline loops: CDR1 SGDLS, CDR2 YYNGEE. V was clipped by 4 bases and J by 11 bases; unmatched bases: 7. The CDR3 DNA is TGTGCCAGCAGCTCCCTGGACAGGGATGCTTTCTTT. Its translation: CASSSLDRDAFF.

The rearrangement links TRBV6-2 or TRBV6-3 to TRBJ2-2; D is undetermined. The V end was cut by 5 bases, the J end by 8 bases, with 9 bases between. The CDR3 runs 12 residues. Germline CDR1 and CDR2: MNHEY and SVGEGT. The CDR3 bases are TGTGCCAGCAGTCTACCACAGGGGGAGCTGTTTTTT. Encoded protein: CASSLPQGELFF.

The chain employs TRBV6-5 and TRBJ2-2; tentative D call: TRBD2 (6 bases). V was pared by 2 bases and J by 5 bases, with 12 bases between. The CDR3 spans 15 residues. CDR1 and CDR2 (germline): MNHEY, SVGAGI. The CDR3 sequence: CASSYIAGLTGELFF. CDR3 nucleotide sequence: TGTGCCAGCAGTTACATCGCGGGGCTTACCGGGGAGCTGTTTTTT.

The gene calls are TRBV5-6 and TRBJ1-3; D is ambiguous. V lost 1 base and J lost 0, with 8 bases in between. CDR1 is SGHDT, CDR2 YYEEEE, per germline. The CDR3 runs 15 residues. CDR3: CASSLPGHSGNTIYF. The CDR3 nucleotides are TGTGCCAGCAGCTTGCCAGGCCACTCTGGAAACACCATATATTTT. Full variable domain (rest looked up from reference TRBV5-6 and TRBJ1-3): DAGVTQSPTHLIKTRGQQVTLRCSPKSGHDTVSWYQQALGQGPQFIFQYYEEEERQRGNFPDRFSGHQFPNYSSELNVNALLLGDSALYLCASSLPGHSGNTIYFGEGSWLTVV.

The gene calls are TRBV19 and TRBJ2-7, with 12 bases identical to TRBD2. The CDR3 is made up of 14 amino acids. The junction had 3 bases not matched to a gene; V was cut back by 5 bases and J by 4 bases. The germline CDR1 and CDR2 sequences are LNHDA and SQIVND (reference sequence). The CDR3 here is CASSVGTSGYEQYF. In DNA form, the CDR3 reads TGTGCCAGTAGTGTCGGGACTAGCGGGTACGAGCAGTACTTC.